The present entry profiles one T cell receptor (beta chain) with its context. The entry originates in a study of PD-L1 blockade in urothelial cancer. Background on the study: The analyses of blood took place 3 weeks (second dose) and 6 weeks after treatment start. Median T cell yield from blood was roughly 140,000.

Assay: immunoSEQ multiplex PCR; the TCRdb copy retains only in-frame clones and omits some. This sample has 83,000 or so clones, with less than 90% found just once. The CDR3 is made up of 15 amino acids. CDR1 and CDR2 (germline): KGHSH, LQKENI. V dropped 4 bases and J dropped 4; count of bases not matched to a gene: 5. The time point denotes: peripheral blood 6 weeks after treatment start. This chain uses TRBV18 with TRBJ1-1; TRBD1 matches at 11 bases. The specimen comprised PBMCs, sampled around atezolizumab (anti-PD-L1) treatment. This receptor was identified in a man aged 65-85 years with urothelial cancer. In nucleotides, the CDR3 is TGTGCCAGCTCACTCGGACAGGGGGCTGGCACTGAAGCTTTCTTT. This encodes CASSLGQGAGTEAFF.